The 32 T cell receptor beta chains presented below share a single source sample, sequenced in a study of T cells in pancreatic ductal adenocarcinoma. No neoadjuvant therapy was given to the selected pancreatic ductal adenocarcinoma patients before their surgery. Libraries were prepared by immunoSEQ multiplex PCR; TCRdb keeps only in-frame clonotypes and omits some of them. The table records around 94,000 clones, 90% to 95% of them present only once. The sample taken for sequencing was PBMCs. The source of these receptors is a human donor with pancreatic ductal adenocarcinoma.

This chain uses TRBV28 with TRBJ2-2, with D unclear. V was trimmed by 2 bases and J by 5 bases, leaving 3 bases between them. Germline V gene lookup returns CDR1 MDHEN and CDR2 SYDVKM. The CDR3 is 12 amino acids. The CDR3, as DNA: TGTGCCAGCAGTTTACTGACCGGGGAGCTGTTTTTT. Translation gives CASSLLTGELFF.

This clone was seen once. The CDR3 DNA follows: TGTGCCAGCAGCTCCCCTAGCGGAGGAGGGACCGGGGAGCTGTTTTTT. Translating it yields CASSSPSGGGTGELFF. The V and J genes are TRBV11-2 and TRBJ2-2; the match to TRBD2 covers 7 bases. Germline V CDR1 and CDR2: SGHAT, FQNNGV. V was clipped by 4 bases and J by 5 bases; unmatched bases: 10. This CDR3 region has 16 residues.

CDR3 in amino acids: CASSYSRGRGEAFF. The CDR3 DNA reads TGTGCCAGCAGTTACTCGAGGGGGCGCGGGGAAGCTTTCTTT. The chain uses TRBV6-5 and TRBJ1-1; 7 nucleotides agree with TRBD1. The V gene's germline CDR1 is MNHEY and CDR2 SVGAGI. V was pared by 0 bases and J by 8 bases, with 6 bases of the junction left unmatched. This CDR3 spans 14 amino acids.

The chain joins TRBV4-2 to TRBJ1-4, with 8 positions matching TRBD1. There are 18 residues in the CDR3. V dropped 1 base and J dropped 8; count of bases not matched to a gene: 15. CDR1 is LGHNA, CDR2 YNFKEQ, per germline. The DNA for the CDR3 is TGTGCCAGCAGCCAAGCCCAGGGCAGGGGGCGAGACGGGGAAAAACTGTTTTTT. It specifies CASSQAQGRGRDGEKLFF.

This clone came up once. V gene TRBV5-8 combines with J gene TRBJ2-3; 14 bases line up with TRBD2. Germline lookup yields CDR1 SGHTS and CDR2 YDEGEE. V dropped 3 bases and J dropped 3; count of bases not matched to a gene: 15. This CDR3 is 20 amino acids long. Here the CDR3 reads CASSSNGGTSGSDGTDTQYF. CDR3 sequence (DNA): TGTGCCAGCAGCTCAAACGGGGGGACTAGCGGGAGCGATGGGACAGATACGCAGTATTTT.

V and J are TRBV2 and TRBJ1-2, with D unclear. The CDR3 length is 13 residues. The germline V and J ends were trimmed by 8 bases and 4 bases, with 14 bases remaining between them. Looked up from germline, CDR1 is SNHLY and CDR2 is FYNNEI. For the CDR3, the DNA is TGTGCCAGCGAGGCCCCAAACGCCTATGGCTACACCTTC. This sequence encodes CASEAPNAYGYTF.

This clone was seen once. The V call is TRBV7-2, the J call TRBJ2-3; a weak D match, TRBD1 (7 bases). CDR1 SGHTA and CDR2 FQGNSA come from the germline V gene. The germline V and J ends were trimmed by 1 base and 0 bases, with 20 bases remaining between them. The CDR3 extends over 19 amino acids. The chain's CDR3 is CASSLDRWQGGRSTDTQYF. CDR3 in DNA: TGTGCCAGCAGCTTAGACAGGTGGCAGGGGGGAAGAAGCACAGATACGCAGTATTTT.

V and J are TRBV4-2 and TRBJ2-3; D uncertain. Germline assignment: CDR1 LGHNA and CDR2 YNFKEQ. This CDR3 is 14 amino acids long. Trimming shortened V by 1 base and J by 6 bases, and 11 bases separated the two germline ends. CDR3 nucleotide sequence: TGTGCCAGCAGCCAAGTGTCCGGTTGGGATACGCAGTATTTT. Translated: CASSQVSGWDTQYF.

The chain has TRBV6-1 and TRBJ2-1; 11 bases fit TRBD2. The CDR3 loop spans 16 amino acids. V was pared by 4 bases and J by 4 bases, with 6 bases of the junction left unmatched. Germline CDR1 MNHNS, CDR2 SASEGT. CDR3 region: CASSVGLAVRYNEQFF. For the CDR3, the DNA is TGTGCCAGCAGTGTGGGACTAGCGGTAAGATACAATGAGCAGTTCTTC.

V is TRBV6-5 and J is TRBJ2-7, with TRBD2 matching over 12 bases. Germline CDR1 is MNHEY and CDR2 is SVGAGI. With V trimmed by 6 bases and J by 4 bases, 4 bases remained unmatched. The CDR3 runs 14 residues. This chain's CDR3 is CASRETSGGYEQYF. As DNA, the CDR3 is TGTGCCAGCAGAGAGACTAGCGGGGGATACGAGCAGTACTTC.

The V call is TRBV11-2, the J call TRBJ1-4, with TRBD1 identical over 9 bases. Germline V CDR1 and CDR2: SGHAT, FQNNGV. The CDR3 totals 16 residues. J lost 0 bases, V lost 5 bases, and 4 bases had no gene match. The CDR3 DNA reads TGTGCCAGCAGCGGGACAGGGATCTCAACTAATGAAAAACTGTTTTTT. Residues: CASSGTGISTNEKLFF.

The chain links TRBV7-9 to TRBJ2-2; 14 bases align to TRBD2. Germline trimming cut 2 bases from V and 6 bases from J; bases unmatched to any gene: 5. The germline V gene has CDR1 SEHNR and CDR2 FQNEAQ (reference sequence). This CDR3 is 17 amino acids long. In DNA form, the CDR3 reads TGTGCCAGCAGCTTATTAGGGACTAGCGGGAGTGCCGGGGAGCTGTTTTTT. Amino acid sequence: CASSLLGTSGSAGELFF.

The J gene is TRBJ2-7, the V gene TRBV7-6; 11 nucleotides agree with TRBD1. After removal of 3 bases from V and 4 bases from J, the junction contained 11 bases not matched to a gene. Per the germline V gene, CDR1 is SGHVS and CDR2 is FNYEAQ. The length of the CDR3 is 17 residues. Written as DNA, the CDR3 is TGTGCCAGCAGCTTTTGGGGAACCGGGACAGGGGGATACGAGCAGTACTTC. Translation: CASSFWGTGTGGYEQYF.

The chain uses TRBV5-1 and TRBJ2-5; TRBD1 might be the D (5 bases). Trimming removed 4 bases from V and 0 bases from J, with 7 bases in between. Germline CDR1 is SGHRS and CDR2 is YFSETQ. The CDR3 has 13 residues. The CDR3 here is CASSLDNQETQYF. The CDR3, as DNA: TGCGCCAGCAGCCTGGACAACCAAGAGACCCAGTACTTC.

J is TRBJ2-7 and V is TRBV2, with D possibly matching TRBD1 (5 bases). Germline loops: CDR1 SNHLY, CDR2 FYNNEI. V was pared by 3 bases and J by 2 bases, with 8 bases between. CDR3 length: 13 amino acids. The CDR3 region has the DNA TGTGCCAGCAGTGAGACAGTCCCCTACGAGCAGTACTTC. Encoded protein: CASSETVPYEQYF.

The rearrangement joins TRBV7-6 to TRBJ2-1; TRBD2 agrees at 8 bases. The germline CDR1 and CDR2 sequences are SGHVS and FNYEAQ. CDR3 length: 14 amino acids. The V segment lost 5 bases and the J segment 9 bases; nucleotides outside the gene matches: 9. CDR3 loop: CASSPRGLDGEQFF. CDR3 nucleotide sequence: TGTGCCAGCAGCCCTAGGGGACTAGACGGTGAGCAGTTCTTC.

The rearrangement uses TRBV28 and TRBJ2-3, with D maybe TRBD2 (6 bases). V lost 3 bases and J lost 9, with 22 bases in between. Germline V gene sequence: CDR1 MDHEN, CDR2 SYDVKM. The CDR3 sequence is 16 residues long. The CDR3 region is CASSFIQGRDLDTQYF. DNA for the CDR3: TGTGCCAGCAGTTTCATTCAAGGGCGGGATTTGGACACGCAGTATTTT.

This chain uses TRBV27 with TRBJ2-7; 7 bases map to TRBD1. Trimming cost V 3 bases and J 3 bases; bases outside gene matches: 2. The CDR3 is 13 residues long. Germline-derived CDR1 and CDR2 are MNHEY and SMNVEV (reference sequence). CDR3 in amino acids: CASSFGQDYEQYF. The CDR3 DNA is TGTGCCAGCAGTTTCGGACAGGACTACGAGCAGTACTTC.

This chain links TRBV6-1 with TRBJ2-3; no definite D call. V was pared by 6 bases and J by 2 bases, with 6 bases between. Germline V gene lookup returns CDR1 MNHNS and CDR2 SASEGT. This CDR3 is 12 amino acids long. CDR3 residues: CASRQVTDTQYF. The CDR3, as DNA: TGTGCCAGCAGACAAGTCACAGATACGCAGTATTTT.

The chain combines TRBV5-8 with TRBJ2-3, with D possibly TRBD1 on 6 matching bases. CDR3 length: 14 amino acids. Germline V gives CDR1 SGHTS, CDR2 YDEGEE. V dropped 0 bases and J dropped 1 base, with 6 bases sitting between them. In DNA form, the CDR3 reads TGTGCCAGCAGCTTGGGGGGGCGCACAGATACGCAGTATTTT. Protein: CASSLGGRTDTQYF. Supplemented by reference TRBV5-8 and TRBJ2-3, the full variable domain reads EAGVTQSPTHLIKTRGQQATLRCSPISGHTSVYWYQQALGLGLQFLLWYDEGEERNRGNFPPRFSGRQFPNYSSELNVNALELEDSALYLCASSLGGRTDTQYFGPGTRLTVL.

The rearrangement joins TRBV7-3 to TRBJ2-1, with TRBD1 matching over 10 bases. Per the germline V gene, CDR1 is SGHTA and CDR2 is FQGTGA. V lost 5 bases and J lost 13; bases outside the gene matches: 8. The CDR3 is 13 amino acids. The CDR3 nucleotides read TGTGCCAGCAGCGTAGACAGGGGGCTCGATCAGTTCTTC. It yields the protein CASSVDRGLDQFF.

The DNA for the CDR3 is TGCGCCAGCAGCTTGGAAACCGGGTCCAAGAAGACCCAGTACTTC. This translates into CASSLETGSKKTQYF. This chain connects TRBV5-1 to TRBJ2-5; no clear D gene. The CDR3 has 15 residues. Trimming removed 0 bases at V and 6 bases at J, with 15 bases between. Germline CDR1 SGHRS, CDR2 YFSETQ.

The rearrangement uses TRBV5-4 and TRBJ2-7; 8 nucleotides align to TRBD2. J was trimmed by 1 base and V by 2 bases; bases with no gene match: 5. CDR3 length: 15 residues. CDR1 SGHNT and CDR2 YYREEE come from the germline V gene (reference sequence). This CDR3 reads CASSFLAGPSYEQYF. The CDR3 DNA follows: TGTGCCAGCAGCTTTTTAGCGGGACCATCCTACGAGCAGTACTTC.

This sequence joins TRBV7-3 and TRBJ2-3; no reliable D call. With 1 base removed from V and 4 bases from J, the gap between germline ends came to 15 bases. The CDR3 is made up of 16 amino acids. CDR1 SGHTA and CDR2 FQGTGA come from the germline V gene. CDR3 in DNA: TGTGCCAGCAGCTTAATGCCGACATCAACCCCAGATACGCAGTATTTT. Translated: CASSLMPTSTPDTQYF.

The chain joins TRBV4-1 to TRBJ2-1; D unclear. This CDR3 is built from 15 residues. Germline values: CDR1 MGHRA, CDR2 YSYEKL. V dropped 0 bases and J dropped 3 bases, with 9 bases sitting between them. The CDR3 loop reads CASSQDSTIYNEQFF. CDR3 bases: TGCGCCAGCAGCCAAGACTCCACAATCTACAATGAGCAGTTCTTC.

DNA of the CDR3: TGTGCCAGCAGTTCGTTTAGGACAGGGTCTGGAAACACCATATATTTT. This sequence encodes CASSSFRTGSGNTIYF. The chain employs TRBV27 and TRBJ1-3; 8 bases fit TRBD1. The ends lost 4 bases at V and 1 base at J; junction bases unmatched: 6. From germline, CDR1 is MNHEY and CDR2 SMNVEV (reference sequence). The CDR3 spans 16 residues.

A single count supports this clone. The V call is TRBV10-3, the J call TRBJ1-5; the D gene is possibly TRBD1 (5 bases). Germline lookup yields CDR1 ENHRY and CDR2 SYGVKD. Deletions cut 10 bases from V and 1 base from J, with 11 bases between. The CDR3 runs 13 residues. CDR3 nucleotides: TGTGCCACGCACCAGGGCAGCAATCAGCCCCAGCATTTT. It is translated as CATHQGSNQPQHF.

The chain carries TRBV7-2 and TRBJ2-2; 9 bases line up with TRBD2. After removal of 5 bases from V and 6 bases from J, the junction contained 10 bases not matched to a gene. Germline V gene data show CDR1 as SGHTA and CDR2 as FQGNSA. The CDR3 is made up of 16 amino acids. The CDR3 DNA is TGTGCCAGCAGCCAAAGACTAGCGGAAGCCTCCGGGGAGCTGTTTTTT. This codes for CASSQRLAEASGELFF.

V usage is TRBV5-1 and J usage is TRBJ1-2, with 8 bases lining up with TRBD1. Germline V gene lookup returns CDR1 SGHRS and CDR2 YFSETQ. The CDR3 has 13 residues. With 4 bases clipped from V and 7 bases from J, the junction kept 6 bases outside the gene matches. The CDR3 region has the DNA TGCGCCAGCAGCATGTGGACAGGGACTGGCTACACCTTC. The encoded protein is CASSMWTGTGYTF.

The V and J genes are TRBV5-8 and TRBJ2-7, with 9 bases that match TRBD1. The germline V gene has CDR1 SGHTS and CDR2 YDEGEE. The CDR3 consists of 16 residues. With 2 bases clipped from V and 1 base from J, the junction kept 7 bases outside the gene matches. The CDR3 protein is CASSFGPGTGSYEQYF. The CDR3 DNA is TGTGCCAGCAGCTTTGGGCCCGGGACAGGGTCCTACGAGCAGTACTTC.

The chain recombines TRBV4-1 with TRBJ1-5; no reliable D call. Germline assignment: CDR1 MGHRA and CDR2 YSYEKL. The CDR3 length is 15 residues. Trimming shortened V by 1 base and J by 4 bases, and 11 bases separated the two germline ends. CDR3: CASSQGRGGNQPQHF. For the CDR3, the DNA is TGCGCCAGCAGCCAAGGTCGCGGAGGGAATCAGCCCCAGCATTTT.

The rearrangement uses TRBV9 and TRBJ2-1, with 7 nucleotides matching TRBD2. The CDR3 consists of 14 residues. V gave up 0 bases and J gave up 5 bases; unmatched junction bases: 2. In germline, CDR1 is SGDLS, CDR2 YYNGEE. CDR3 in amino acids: CASSVVSGDNEQFF. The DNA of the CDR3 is TGTGCCAGCAGCGTAGTGAGCGGGGACAATGAGCAGTTCTTC.